This is a list of T cell receptor beta chains from one sample in a study of T-cell reconstitution after alpha-beta-depleted transplantation in children. MiXCR was run by TCRdb on the PCR reads, yielding one entry per CDR3 protein. The sample has about a million distinct CDR3 sequences; roughly 29% are singletons. The specimen comprised PBMCs, mostly from graft donor cells, sampled 360 days after TCRalphabeta/CD19-depleted stem cell transplant. The receptors originated from a boy under two years old who had a stem cell transplant for SCID, so the T cells may come from the graft donor. The conserved cysteine and the conserved F or W are not part of the CDR3 here. Clone size is given for some rows only: seen once, a few or many times, or a class if the clone is expanded.

>few|TRBV7-9
ASSSVPGIGNTEAF
>few|TRBV7-9
ASSLEGGAF
>few|TRBV5-5
ASSTGQPNTGELF
>few|TRBV9
ASSAAGGRDTQY
>.|TRBV5-1
ASSGPGGLSSYNEQF
>.|TRBV20-1
SARGGTVHYNSPLH
>.|TRBV4-1
ASSQEVGTGGYQPQH
>.|TRBV6-1
ASSPNFRTSKNEQF
>.|TRBV6-5
ASSYSGEANYGYT
>few|TRBV4-2
ASSQASRGRSGSPRTAF
>.|TRBV7-9
ASSSDPALSTDTQY
>.|TRBV25-1
ATRDGGYYEQY
>.|TRBV5-1
ASSPGSYTRY
>few|TRBV4-2
ASSQEPGQHYGYT
>few|TRBV11-2
ASSSLGYGTEAF
>.|TRBV20-1
SASRTGSYNEQF
>.|TRBV10-3
AISPMGYEQY
>.|TRBV5-1
ASKEGGPTDTQY
>few|TRBV5-1
ASSLAQGPGTQY
>few|TRBV6-5
ASRRDSSNTEAF
>.|TRBV5-1
ASSLWTGFGSYEQY
>.|TRBV12-3/TRBV12-4
ASSLWTSGGAAEQY
>few|TRBV3-1
ASSQASGNEQF
>.|TRBV6-2/TRBV6-3
ASRERGAPYNEQF
>few|TRBV9
ASSVGTSNTEAF
>.|TRBV15
ATSRERLGGRGTQY
>few|TRBV28
ASSLRWGNTEAF
>few|TRBV15
ATSRIVSDTGELF
>few|TRBV6-5
ASSYSTSGGRNEQF
>.|TRBV4-3
ASSQAPALPKNIQY
>few|TRBV29-1
SVVENTEAF
>few|TRBV2
ASSEALAIRDEQY
>few|TRBV9
ASSLPTGSYQPDSYNEQF
>.|TRBV28
ASSSQEAPNQPQH
>few|TRBV29-1
SVRTGSNYGYT
>.|TRBV6-1
ASSPSGGENIQY
>few|TRBV7-3
ASSSGDYPRTDTQY
>.|TRBV5-1
ASSPWTVPTGELF
>few|TRBV27
ASSPSPFGEQF
>.|TRBV27
ASASGSAGTQY
>few|TRBV28
ATEGGNSGNTIY
>.|TRBV12-3/TRBV12-4
ASSFLVPWETQY
>few|TRBV5-5
ASSLDAGGVYEQY
>.|TRBV7-2
ASSWQGTGANVLT
>few|TRBV12-3/TRBV12-4
ASSTMGQLEETQY
>.|TRBV29-1
SVRQFSSYEQY
>few|TRBV28
ASSVTSGGTSEQF
>.|TRBV5-1
ASSRGQGGPDTQY
>.|TRBV20-1
SARDNRLNTEAF
>few|TRBV2
ASSPTGRAPTDTQY
>.|TRBV5-1
ASREGPSTGELF
>.|TRBV27
ASSGRDRGWRGYT
>few|TRBV20-1
SARDLGQGGYNEQF
>.|TRBV4-2
ASSQRGLAEAKNIQY
>.|TRBV7-2
ASSSSGTDPHEQF